The 14 T cell receptor beta chains below all came from one sample that was sequenced in a study of T cells after yellow fever vaccination. TCRdb analysed the 5' RACE reads with MiXCR anew, one entry per CDR3 protein. Of around 49,000 distinct CDR3 sequences listed, roughly 7% were seen once; the top ten hold 15%. Material: CD8+ T cells not binding an NS4B(214-222) dextramer, sorted from PBMCs, obtained 45 days after the yellow fever booster vaccination. The receptor source for this set is a man younger than 40 who received the YFV17D yellow fever vaccine.

This clonotype has a count of ten or more. The chain carries TRBV6-5 and TRBJ2-1, with D uncertain. The length of the CDR3 is 12 residues. Trimming took off 6 bases at V and 7 bases at J, with 10 bases between the two ends. From germline, CDR1 is MNHEY and CDR2 SVGAGI. The CDR3 protein is CASSLPDNEQFF. CDR3 coding DNA: TGTGCCAGCAGCCTCCCCGATAATGAGCAGTTCTTC.

This clonotype was seen a handful of times. The CDR3 coding sequence is TGTGCCAGCAGCCCTCGGACTAGCGGGGGGGATGAGCAGTTCTTC. It specifies CASSPRTSGGDEQFF. The rearrangement links TRBV7-2 to TRBJ2-1; 15 nucleotides align to TRBD2. The junction had 4 bases not matched to a gene; V was cut back by 5 bases and J by 8 bases. Germline V lookup: CDR1 SGHTA, CDR2 FQGNSA. The CDR3 sequence is 15 residues long.

This clonotype was counted at least ten times. The V gene is TRBV27, the J gene TRBJ2-4; the D gene could be TRBD1 or TRBD2 (5 bases each). Germline V gene data show CDR1 as MNHEY and CDR2 as SMNVEV (reference sequence). Trimming took off 9 bases at V and 3 bases at J, with 15 bases between the two ends. CDR3 length: 14 residues. CDR3 residues: CASAPGANKNIQYF. Here the CDR3 DNA reads TGTGCCAGTGCTCCCGGGGCCAACAAAAACATTCAGTACTTC.

This clonotype was seen a handful of times. The CDR3 is CASSRIGLAGDLRQYEQFF. CDR3 nucleotide sequence: TGTGCCAGCAGCCGAATCGGACTAGCGGGAGACCTCCGGCAATATGAGCAGTTCTTC. V is TRBV4-2 and J is TRBJ2-1; 13 bases map to TRBD2. The length of the CDR3 is 19 residues. The germline V gene encodes CDR1 LGHNA and CDR2 YNFKEQ. Trimming cost V 4 bases and J 8 bases; bases outside gene matches: 17.

This clonotype came up many times. The V and J genes are TRBV27 and TRBJ2-3; tentative D call: TRBD2 (5 bases). Trimming left V 7 bases short and J 6 bases short, with 17 bases between. The CDR3 is made up of 14 amino acids. Germline V gene data show CDR1 as MNHEY and CDR2 as SMNVEV (reference sequence). The CDR3: CASTLEVGADTQYF. The DNA for the CDR3 is TGTGCCAGCACTCTTGAGGTGGGAGCGGATACGCAGTATTTT.

In this sample, this clonotype turned up many times. The chain combines TRBV2 with TRBJ2-3; 7 bases map to TRBD1. After removal of 8 bases from V and 0 bases from J, the junction contained 8 bases not matched to a gene. CDR1 and CDR2 (germline): SNHLY, FYNNEI. This CDR3 is 15 amino acids long. The CDR3 nucleotides are TGTGCCAGCGGTGGTGGGACAGAGAGCACAGATACGCAGTATTTT. Protein: CASGGGTESTDTQYF.

This clonotype appeared many times. V and J are TRBV4-3 and TRBJ2-3, with D unclear. Trimming took 1 base from V and 0 from J, leaving 11 bases between them. This CDR3 has 16 amino acids. Germline CDR1 is LGHNA and CDR2 is YSLEER. CDR3 residues: CASSQASSPSTDTQYF. CDR3 coding DNA: TGCGCCAGCAGCCAAGCGTCAAGTCCTAGCACAGATACGCAGTATTTT.

V gene TRBV12-3 or TRBV12-4 combines with J gene TRBJ2-5; the D is unclear. CDR3 length: 16 residues. The V end lost 4 bases, the J end lost 1 base, and 16 bases lay between the germline ends. CDR3 DNA sequence: TGTGCCAGCAGTTCCCGACTCATTTCACCCCAAGAGACCCAGTACTTC. Amino acids: CASSSRLISPQETQYF.

This clonotype was observed at least ten times. The V gene is TRBV4-3, the J gene TRBJ2-7; D gene ambiguous. Per the germline V gene, CDR1 is LGHNA and CDR2 is YSLEER. V lost 0 bases and J 3 bases, leaving 6 bases between the germline ends. This CDR3 is built from 13 residues. The CDR3 here is CASSQDQDYEQYF. The DNA for the CDR3 is TGCGCCAGCAGCCAAGATCAAGACTACGAGCAGTACTTC.

Ten or more counts support this clonotype. The chain has TRBV5-6 and TRBJ2-7; 9 positions match TRBD2. Trimming took 0 bases from V and 4 from J; bases not matched to a gene: 2. This CDR3 has 14 amino acids. Germline V gene lookup returns CDR1 SGHDT and CDR2 YYEEEE. The CDR3 sequence is CASSLGLADYEQYF. In DNA, the CDR3 is TGTGCCAGCAGCTTGGGACTAGCGGATTACGAGCAGTACTTC.

This clonotype has a handful of counts. This chain links TRBV28 with TRBJ2-7; 8 nucleotides match TRBD1. There are 16 residues in the CDR3. Germline CDR1 is MDHEN and CDR2 is SYDVKM. Losses at the gene ends were 2 bases for V and 0 bases for J; bases not matched to a gene: 6. The CDR3 sequence is CASSLARDRPSYEQYF. In DNA form, the CDR3 reads TGTGCCAGCAGTTTAGCCCGGGACAGGCCCTCCTACGAGCAGTACTTC.

At least ten counts were recorded for this clonotype. The chain links TRBV13 to TRBJ2-1; D gene unclear. CDR1 and CDR2 (germline): PRHDT, FYEKMQ (reference sequence). V lost 1 base to trimming and J lost 6 bases, with 7 bases between them. The CDR3 runs to 13 residues. Here the CDR3 reads CASSLAGFNEQFF. As DNA, the CDR3 is TGTGCCAGCAGCTTAGCAGGTTTCAATGAGCAGTTCTTC.

This rearrangement joins TRBV28 to TRBJ2-5; D gene ambiguous. Germline V lookup: CDR1 MDHEN, CDR2 SYDVKM. The length of the CDR3 is 15 residues. Trimming removed 7 bases from V and 0 bases from J, with 15 bases in between. CDR3 protein: CASNEIRTYQETQYF. The CDR3 DNA follows: TGTGCCAGCAACGAGATCAGGACGTACCAAGAGACCCAGTACTTC.

This clonotype has only one observation. A read error may be the cause here, since a much bigger clone is one base away. J is TRBJ1-1 and V is TRBV7-9; D perhaps matches TRBD1 (5 bases). This CDR3 has 14 residues. CDR1 is SEHNR and CDR2 is FQNEAQ in the germline V gene (reference sequence). The germline V and J ends were trimmed by 6 bases and 3 bases, with 14 bases remaining between them. The CDR3 bases are TGTGCCAGCAGTAAGACAGCCGTGTACACTGAAGCTTTCTTT. It specifies CASSKTAVYTEAFF.